This TCR beta chain is drawn from a study of control samples from healthy donors and cancer patients. CDR3 length: 15 residues. V was pared by 2 bases and J by 5 bases, with 15 bases between. The germline CDR1 and CDR2 sequences are SEHNR and FQNEAQ (reference sequence). Assay: immunoSEQ multiplex PCR; the TCRdb copy retains only in-frame clones and omits some. The sample lists roughly 130,000 clones, around nine tenths occurring once. This chain uses TRBV7-9 with TRBJ1-2; D unclear. Specimen: blood. The sequence came from a man between 18 and 35 years old in good health. This CDR3 reads CASSLSGQIEYGYTF. The CDR3 nucleotides are TGTGCCAGCAGCTTATCGGGCCAAATTGAATATGGCTACACCTTC.